One and the same sample provided the 20 T cell receptor beta chains below, sequenced in a study of T cells after yellow fever vaccination. Using its own MiXCR run on the 5' RACE reads, TCRdb lists one record per CDR3 protein. This sample has around 320,000 distinct CDR3 sequences, with over 3.5% found just once. Sample: PBMCs, taken 15 days after the yellow fever booster vaccination. Receptors originate from a man between 18 and 35 years old who received the YFV17D yellow fever vaccine.

V gene TRBV9 combines with J gene TRBJ2-3; D could derive from TRBD1 or TRBD2 (6 bases each). The germline V and J ends were trimmed by 3 bases and 3 bases, with 29 bases remaining between them. The CDR3 sequence is 20 residues long. Germline V gene data show CDR1 as SGDLS and CDR2 as YYNGEE. CDR3 DNA: TGTGCCAGCAGCGCGACCCCAGGGGATGGGGGGCCCCGCATGACAGATACGCAGTATTTT. It codes for CASSATPGDGGPRMTDTQYF.

This clonotype was recorded many times. The V and J genes are TRBV9 and TRBJ2-1; 12 bases are a match to TRBD2. Trimming took 4 bases from V and 4 from J; bases not matched to a gene: 6. Per germline, CDR1 SGDLS and CDR2 YYNGEE. This CDR3 spans 16 amino acids. CDR3 region: CASSFASGGVYNEQFF. CDR3 DNA sequence: TGTGCCAGCAGCTTTGCTAGCGGGGGGGTTTACAATGAGCAGTTCTTC.

This clonotype was detected only a few times. This chain uses TRBV30 with TRBJ2-1; D possibly corresponds to TRBD2 (7 bases). The V end was cut by 5 bases, the J end by 4 bases, with 15 bases between. Germline lookup yields CDR1 GTSNPN and CDR2 SVGIG (reference sequence). The CDR3 is 14 amino acids. CDR3 loop: CAWERGGPYNEQFF. The CDR3 nucleotides read TGTGCCTGGGAGAGGGGGGGGCCTTACAATGAGCAGTTCTTC.

This clonotype was recorded many times. This chain links TRBV6-2 or TRBV6-3 with TRBJ2-4, with no clear D. The germline V gene has CDR1 MNHEY and CDR2 SVGEGT. The CDR3 consists of 14 residues. Trimming left V 6 bases short and J 0 bases short, with 9 bases between. The CDR3, as DNA: TGTGCCAGCAGGACAAAGTTAGCCAAAAACATTCAGTACTTC. Its translation: CASRTKLAKNIQYF.

This clonotype occurred a few times. The chain combines TRBV7-9 with TRBJ2-2, with 16 bases matching TRBD2. The junction had 4 bases not matched to a gene; V was cut back by 4 bases and J by 2 bases. Per the germline V gene, CDR1 is SEHNR and CDR2 is FQNEAQ (reference sequence). The CDR3 has 18 residues. The CDR3 DNA reads TGTGCCAGCAGCTCCGGGACTAGCGGGGGGGTTAACACCGGGGAGCTGTTTTTT. Encoded protein: CASSSGTSGGVNTGELFF.

This clonotype was observed many times. V is TRBV5-5 and J is TRBJ2-5; D may match TRBD1 or TRBD2 (5 bases each). V shed 0 bases and J shed 5 bases, with 11 bases lying between them. The CDR3 extends over 14 amino acids. CDR1 is SGHKS and CDR2 is YYEKEE in the germline V gene (reference sequence). The CDR3 nucleotides read TGTGCCAGCAGCTTGGTGGGACGACGGGAGACCCAGTACTTC. Protein product: CASSLVGRRETQYF. Full variable domain (rest looked up from reference TRBV5-5 and TRBJ2-5): DAGVTQSPTHLIKTRGQQVTLRCSPISGHKSVSWYQQVLGQGPQFIFQYYEKEERGRGNFPDRFSARQFPNYSSELNVNALLLGDSALYLCASSLVGRRETQYFGPGTRLLVL.

The V and J genes are TRBV11-2 and TRBJ1-2, with 12 bases that match TRBD1. This CDR3 has 15 residues. J was trimmed by 4 bases and V by 5 bases; bases with no gene match: 5. In germline, CDR1 is SGHAT, CDR2 FQNNGV. The CDR3 coding sequence is TGTGCCAGCAGCCAGGGACAGGGGGCCTTCTATGGCTACACCTTC. It encodes CASSQGQGAFYGYTF.

This clonotype was detected ten times or more. The rearrangement joins TRBV28 to TRBJ2-3, with D possibly TRBD1 on 6 matching bases. Germline CDR1 is MDHEN and CDR2 is SYDVKM. The CDR3 contains 17 residues. V gave up 3 bases and J gave up 8 bases, with 24 bases separating them. The CDR3 DNA follows: TGTGCCAGCAGTTTCGAGCGTTTAGGGCAGGGGCGCGGTACGCAGTATTTT. Translation: CASSFERLGQGRGTQYF.

This clonotype was recorded many times. The CDR3 DNA is TGTGCCAGCAGCGCACGGACAGGGGGTTACAATGAGCAGTTCTTC. It translates to CASSARTGGYNEQFF. The chain has TRBV7-9 and TRBJ2-1; 10 bases line up with TRBD1. Germline CDR1 reads SEHNR; CDR2 reads FQNEAQ (reference sequence). V lost 5 bases to trimming and J lost 4 bases; unmatched junction nucleotides: 5. The CDR3 loop spans 15 amino acids.

The chain carries TRBV13 and TRBJ1-2; D might be TRBD1 (6 bases). Per germline, CDR1 PRHDT and CDR2 FYEKMQ (reference sequence). The CDR3 runs 18 residues. Trimming cost V 1 base and J 3 bases, with 21 bases left between them. The CDR3: CASSLEGGIGISHYGYTF. The CDR3 coding sequence is TGTGCCAGCAGCTTAGAGGGGGGTATCGGGATCTCCCACTATGGCTACACCTTC.

This clonotype was picked up many times. The V gene is TRBV9, the J gene TRBJ2-5; perhaps D is TRBD1 or TRBD2 (6 bases each). With 0 bases removed from V and 5 bases from J, the gap between germline ends came to 11 bases. This CDR3 comprises 14 residues. CDR1 and CDR2 (germline): SGDLS, YYNGEE. CDR3: CASSVGGAYETQYF. Written as DNA, the CDR3 is TGTGCCAGCAGCGTAGGGGGGGCTTACGAGACCCAGTACTTC. The variable domain in full, with the rest retrieved from reference TRBV9 and TRBJ2-5, is DSGVTQTPKHLITATGQRVTLRCSPRSGDLSVYWYQQSLDQGLQFLIQYYNGEERAKGNILERFSAQQFPDLHSELNLSSLELGDSALYFCASSVGGAYETQYFGPGTRLLVL.

The table lists this clonotype with a few counts. At one end the junction does not follow the germline gene, possibly because of a read error. CDR3 sequence: CASSVEGNAGELFF. Here the CDR3 DNA reads TGTGCCAGCAGCGTAGAGGGGAACGCCGGGGAGCTGTTTTTT. The chain has TRBV9 and TRBJ2-2; weak D call: TRBD1 (5 bases). CDR3 size: 14 residues. CDR1 SGDLS and CDR2 YYNGEE come from the germline V gene.

This clonotype occurred many times. The rearrangement joins TRBV6-5 to TRBJ2-7; TRBD1 agrees at 11 bases. With 5 bases clipped from V and 3 bases from J, the junction kept 3 bases outside the gene matches. The length of the CDR3 is 14 residues. From germline, CDR1 is MNHEY and CDR2 SVGAGI. The CDR3, as DNA: TGTGCCAGCAGTATCGGGACAGGGGGCTACGAGCAGTACTTC. As protein: CASSIGTGGYEQYF.

In nucleotides, the CDR3 is TGTGCCAGCAGCTTCCCGGGGGGCGTAAACACCGGGGAGCTGTTTTTT. It yields the protein CASSFPGGVNTGELFF. This rearrangement joins TRBV7-2 to TRBJ2-2; TRBD2 is a possible D gene (7 bases). V dropped 3 bases and J dropped 2 bases, with 13 bases sitting between them. The CDR3 covers 16 residues. CDR1 is SGHTA, CDR2 FQGNSA, per germline.

The chain joins TRBV14 to TRBJ1-1; D possibly corresponds to TRBD1 (5 bases). Germline CDR1 is SGHDN and CDR2 is FVKESK. The V end lost 2 bases, the J end lost 3 bases, and 13 bases lay between the germline ends. The length of the CDR3 is 15 residues. The CDR3 nucleotides are TGTGCCAGCAGCCAACTAGGGGAGGGTTACACTGAAGCTTTCTTT. Its translation: CASSQLGEGYTEAFF.

In its sample, this clonotype was seen many times. The V gene is TRBV10-3, the J gene TRBJ2-3, with D perhaps TRBD1 (5 bases). In germline, CDR1 is ENHRY, CDR2 SYGVKD. Trimming pared 6 bases from V and 3 bases from J, leaving 13 bases between. This CDR3 is 14 amino acids long. CDR3: CAIRDDRATDTQYF. CDR3 coding DNA: TGTGCCATCAGGGACGACAGAGCTACAGATACGCAGTATTTT.

The table lists this clonotype with a few counts. V usage is TRBV28 and J usage is TRBJ1-1; 9 positions match TRBD1. V shed 5 bases and J 7 bases; nucleotides not matched to a gene: 5. CDR1 and CDR2 from the germline V gene are MDHEN and SYDVKM. CDR3 size: 13 residues. This chain's CDR3 is CASSGDRVHEAFF. The CDR3 bases are TGTGCCAGCAGTGGGGACAGGGTGCATGAAGCTTTCTTT.

The genes are TRBV5-1 and TRBJ1-4; the D gene is possibly TRBD1 (5 bases). Germline CDR1 is SGHRS and CDR2 is YFSETQ. V lost 0 bases to trimming and J lost 8 bases, with 26 bases between them. The CDR3 length is 19 residues. The CDR3 coding sequence is TGCGCCAGCAGCTTGGAGTTTCCGGGGACGGTCCACGGGTACGAAAAACTGTTTTTT. Protein: CASSLEFPGTVHGYEKLFF.

This clonotype was observed at least ten times. The CDR3 DNA follows: TGTGCCAGCAGCCAAGTATTCGGAAGCTCTGGGGCCAACGTCCTGACTTTC. This gives the protein CASSQVFGSSGANVLTF. The chain joins TRBV14 to TRBJ2-6; no clear D. This CDR3 spans 17 amino acids. The V end was cut by 1 base, the J end by 0 bases, with 10 bases between. The germline gives CDR1 SGHDN, CDR2 FVKESK. Full variable domain (remainder filled in from reference TRBV14 and TRBJ2-6): EAGVTQFPSHSVIEKGQTVTLRCDPISGHDNLYWYRRVMGKEIKFLLHFVKESKQDESGMPNNRFLAERTGGTYSTLKVQPAELEDSGVYFCASSQVFGSSGANVLTFGAGSRLTVL.

This clonotype was counted a few times. This sequence joins TRBV7-2 and TRBJ1-4; unclear D gene. The CDR3 consists of 14 residues. Germline V lookup: CDR1 SGHTA, CDR2 FQGNSA. V was shortened by 1 base and J by 6 bases, with 9 bases between the two germline ends. CDR3 in amino acids: CASSLGYSYEKLFF. The CDR3 DNA reads as TGTGCCAGCAGCTTAGGTTACAGTTATGAAAAACTGTTTTTT.